This T cell receptor beta chain was recorded in a study of T cell repertoires in cytomegalovirus infection. Study overall: Public TCR beta signatures were indicative of both CMV infection and a matching HLA type.

One entry per CDR3 protein, called by TCRdb with MiXCR from the reads. The sample lists approximately 990,000 distinct CDR3 sequences; approximately 31% were seen once. This CDR3 is built from 16 residues. The V gene's germline CDR1 is SEHNR and CDR2 FQNEAQ (reference sequence). V was cut by 1 base and J by 5 bases, with 17 bases left in between. This clonotype was counted only a few times. What it binds is unknown. The receptor was isolated from a human donor in good health (CMV status not recorded). Some clones in this sample may be carry-over from other donors' samples. The chain employs TRBV7-9 and TRBJ1-1; D might be TRBD1 (5 bases). The specimen was cultured CD8+ T cells from PBMCs, collected from culture after CMV antigen stimulation. CDR3 in amino acids: CASSLDMRRGGTEAFF. In nucleotides, the CDR3 is TGTGCCAGCAGCTTAGATATGAGAAGGGGTGGGACTGAAGCTTTCTTT.